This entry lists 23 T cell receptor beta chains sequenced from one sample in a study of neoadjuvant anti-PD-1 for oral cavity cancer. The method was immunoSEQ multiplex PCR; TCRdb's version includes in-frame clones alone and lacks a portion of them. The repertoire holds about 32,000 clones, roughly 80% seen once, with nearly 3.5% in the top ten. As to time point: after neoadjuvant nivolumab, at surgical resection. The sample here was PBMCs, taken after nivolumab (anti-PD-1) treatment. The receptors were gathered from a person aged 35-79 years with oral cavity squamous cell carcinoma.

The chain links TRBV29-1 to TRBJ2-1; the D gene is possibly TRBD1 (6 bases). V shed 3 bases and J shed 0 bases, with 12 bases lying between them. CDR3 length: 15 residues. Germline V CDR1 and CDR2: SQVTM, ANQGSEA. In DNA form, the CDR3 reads TGCAGCGTTGAGGGGGCAGGCCTCTCCTACAATGAGCAGTTCTTC. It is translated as CSVEGAGLSYNEQFF.

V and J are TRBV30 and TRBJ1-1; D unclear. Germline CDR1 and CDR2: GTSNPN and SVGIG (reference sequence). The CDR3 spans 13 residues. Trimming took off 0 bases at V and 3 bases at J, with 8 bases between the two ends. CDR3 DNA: TGTGCCTGGAGTGTAAACAGTGACACTGAAGCTTTCTTT. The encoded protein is CAWSVNSDTEAFF.

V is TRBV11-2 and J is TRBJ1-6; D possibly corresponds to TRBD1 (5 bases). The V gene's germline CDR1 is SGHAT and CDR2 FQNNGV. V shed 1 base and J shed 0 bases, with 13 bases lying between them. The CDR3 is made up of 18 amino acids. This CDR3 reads CASSLVQDNRSYNSPLHF. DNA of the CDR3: TGTGCCAGCAGCTTAGTGCAGGACAACCGCTCCTATAATTCACCCCTCCACTTT.

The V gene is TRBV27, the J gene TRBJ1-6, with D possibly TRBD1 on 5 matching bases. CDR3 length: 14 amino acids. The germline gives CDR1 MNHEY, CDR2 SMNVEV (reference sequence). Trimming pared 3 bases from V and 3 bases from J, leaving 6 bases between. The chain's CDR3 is CASSFQGYNSPLHF. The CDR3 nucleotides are TGTGCCAGCAGTTTCCAGGGCTATAATTCACCCCTCCACTTT.

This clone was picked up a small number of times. The CDR3 protein is CASSDSSGGTDTQYF. In nucleotides, the CDR3 is TGTGCCAGCAGTGACTCTAGCGGGGGCACAGATACGCAGTATTTT. V is TRBV6-4 and J is TRBJ2-3; TRBD2 matches at 8 bases. The CDR3 totals 15 residues. Trimming removed 0 bases from V and 1 base from J; junction bases left unmatched: 0. Germline V gene sequence: CDR1 MRHNA, CDR2 SNTAGT.

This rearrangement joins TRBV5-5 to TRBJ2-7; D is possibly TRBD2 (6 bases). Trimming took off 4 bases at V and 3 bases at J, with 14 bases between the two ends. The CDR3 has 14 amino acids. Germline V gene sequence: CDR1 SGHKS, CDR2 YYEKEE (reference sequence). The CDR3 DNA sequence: TGTGCCAGCAGCCCTGGGGGGTTCGACTACGAGCAGTACTTC. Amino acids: CASSPGGFDYEQYF.

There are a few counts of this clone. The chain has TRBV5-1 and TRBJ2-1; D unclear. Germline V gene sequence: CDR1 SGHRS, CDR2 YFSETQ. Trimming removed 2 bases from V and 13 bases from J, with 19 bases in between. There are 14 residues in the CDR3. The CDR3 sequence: CASSFLRSDEVQFF. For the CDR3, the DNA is TGCGCCAGCAGCTTCCTACGCTCGGATGAGGTTCAGTTCTTC.

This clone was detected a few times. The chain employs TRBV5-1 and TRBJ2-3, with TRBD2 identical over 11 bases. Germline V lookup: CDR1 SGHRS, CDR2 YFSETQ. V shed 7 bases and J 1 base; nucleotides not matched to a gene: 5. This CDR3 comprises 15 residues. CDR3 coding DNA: TGCGCCAGCTTAGCGGGGGGGCTGGGCACAGATACGCAGTATTTT. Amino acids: CASLAGGLGTDTQYF.

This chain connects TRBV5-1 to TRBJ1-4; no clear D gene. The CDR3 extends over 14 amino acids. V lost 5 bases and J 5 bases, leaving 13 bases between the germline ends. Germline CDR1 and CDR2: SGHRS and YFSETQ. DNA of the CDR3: TGCGCCAGCAGTTCGACGTCCCAGAATGAAAAACTGTTTTTT. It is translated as CASSSTSQNEKLFF. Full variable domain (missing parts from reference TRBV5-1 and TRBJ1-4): KAGVTQTPRYLIKTRGQQVTLSCSPISGHRSVSWYQQTPGQGLQFLFEYFSETQRNKGNFPGRFSGRQFSNSRSEMNVSTLELGDSALYLCASSSTSQNEKLFFGSGTQLSVL.

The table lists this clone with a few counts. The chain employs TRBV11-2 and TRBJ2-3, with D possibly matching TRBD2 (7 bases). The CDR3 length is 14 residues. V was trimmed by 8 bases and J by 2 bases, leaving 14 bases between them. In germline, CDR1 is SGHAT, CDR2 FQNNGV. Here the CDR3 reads CASQTRGATDTQYF. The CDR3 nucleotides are TGTGCCAGCCAAACCCGGGGGGCCACAGATACGCAGTATTTT. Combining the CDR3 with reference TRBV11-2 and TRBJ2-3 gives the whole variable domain EAGVAQSPRYKIIEKRQSVAFWCNPISGHATLYWYQQILGQGPKLLIQFQNNGVVDDSQLPKDRFSAERLKGVDSTLKIQPAKLEDSAVYLCASQTRGATDTQYFGPGTRLTVL.

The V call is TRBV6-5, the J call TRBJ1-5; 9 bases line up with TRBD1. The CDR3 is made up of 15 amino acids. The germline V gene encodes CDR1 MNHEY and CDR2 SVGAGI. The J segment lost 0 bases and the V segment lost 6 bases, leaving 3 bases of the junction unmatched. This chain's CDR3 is CASSQTGGSNQPQHF. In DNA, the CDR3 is TGTGCCAGCAGCCAGACAGGGGGTAGCAATCAGCCCCAGCATTTT.

The DNA for the CDR3 is TGCGCCAGCAGCCAAGAAGGACAGGGGTTCGATGAAGCTTTCTTT. It specifies CASSQEGQGFDEAFF. This chain links TRBV4-3 with TRBJ1-1; 9 positions match TRBD1. In germline, CDR1 is LGHNA, CDR2 YSLEER. The CDR3 spans 15 residues. V shed 0 bases, J shed 7 bases, and the junction held 6 bases outside the gene matches.

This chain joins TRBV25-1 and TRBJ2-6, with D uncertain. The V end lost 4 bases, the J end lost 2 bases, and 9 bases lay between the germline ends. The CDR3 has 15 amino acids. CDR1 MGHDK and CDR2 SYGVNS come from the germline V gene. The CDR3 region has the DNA TGTGCCAGCAGTGTATGGGGTGCTGGGGCCAACGTCCTGACTTTC. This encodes CASSVWGAGANVLTF.

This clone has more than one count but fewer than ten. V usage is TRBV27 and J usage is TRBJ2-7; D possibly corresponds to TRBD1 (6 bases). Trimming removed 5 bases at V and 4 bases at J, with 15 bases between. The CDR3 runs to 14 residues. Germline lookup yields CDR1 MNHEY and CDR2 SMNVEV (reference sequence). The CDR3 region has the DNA TGTGCCAGCAGTGTAACAGGGTCTTGGTACGAGCAGTACTTC. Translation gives CASSVTGSWYEQYF.

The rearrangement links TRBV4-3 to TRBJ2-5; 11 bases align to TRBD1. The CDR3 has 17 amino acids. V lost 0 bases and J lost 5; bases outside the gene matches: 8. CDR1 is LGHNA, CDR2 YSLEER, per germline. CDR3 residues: CASSQERGQGAGETQYF. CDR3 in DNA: TGCGCCAGCAGCCAAGAACGAGGACAGGGGGCCGGGGAGACCCAGTACTTC.

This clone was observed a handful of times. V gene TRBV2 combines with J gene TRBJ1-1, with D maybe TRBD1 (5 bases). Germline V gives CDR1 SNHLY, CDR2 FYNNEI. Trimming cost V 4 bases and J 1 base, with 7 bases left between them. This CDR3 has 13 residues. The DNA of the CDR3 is TGTGCCAGCAGTGTGGGGCAGAACACTGAAGCTTTCTTT. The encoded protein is CASSVGQNTEAFF.

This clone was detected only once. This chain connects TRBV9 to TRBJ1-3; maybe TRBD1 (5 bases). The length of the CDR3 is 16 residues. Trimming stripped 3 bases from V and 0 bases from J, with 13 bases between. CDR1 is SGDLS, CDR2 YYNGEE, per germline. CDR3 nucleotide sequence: TGTGCCAGCAGCGCGACCACAGGTTACTCTGGAAACACCATATATTTT. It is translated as CASSATTGYSGNTIYF.

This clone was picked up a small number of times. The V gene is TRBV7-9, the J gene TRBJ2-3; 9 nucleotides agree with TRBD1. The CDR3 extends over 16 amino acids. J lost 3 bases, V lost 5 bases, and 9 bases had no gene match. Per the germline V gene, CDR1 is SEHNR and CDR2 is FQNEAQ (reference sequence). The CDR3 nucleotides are TGTGCCAGCAGCGGACGACAGGGGGATGTAACAGATACGCAGTATTTT. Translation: CASSGRQGDVTDTQYF.

The CDR3 spells CASSLAGSHFENIQYF. The CDR3 DNA reads as TGTGCCAGCAGCTTAGCTGGTAGTCATTTCGAAAACATTCAGTACTTC. J is TRBJ2-4 and V is TRBV7-2, with unresolved D. With 0 bases removed from V and 5 bases from J, the gap between germline ends came to 14 bases. This CDR3 is 16 amino acids long. CDR1 SGHTA and CDR2 FQGNSA come from the germline V gene.

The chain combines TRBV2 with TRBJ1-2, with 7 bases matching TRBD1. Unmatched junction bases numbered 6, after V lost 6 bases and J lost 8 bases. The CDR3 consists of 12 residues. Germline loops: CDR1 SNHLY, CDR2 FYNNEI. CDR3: CASSQNRGGYTF. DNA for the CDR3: TGTGCCAGCAGCCAGAACAGGGGAGGCTACACCTTC.

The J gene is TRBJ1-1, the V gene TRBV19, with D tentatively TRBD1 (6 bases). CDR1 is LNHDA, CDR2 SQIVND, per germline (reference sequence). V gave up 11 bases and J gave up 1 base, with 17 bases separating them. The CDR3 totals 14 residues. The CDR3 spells CAVQGGTANTEAFF. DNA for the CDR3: TGTGCCGTCCAAGGGGGGACGGCGAACACTGAAGCTTTCTTT.

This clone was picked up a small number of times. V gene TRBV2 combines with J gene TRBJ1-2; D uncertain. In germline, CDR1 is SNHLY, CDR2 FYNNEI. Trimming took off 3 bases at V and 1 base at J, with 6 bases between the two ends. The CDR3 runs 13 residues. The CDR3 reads CASSDSHNYGYTF. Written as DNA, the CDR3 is TGTGCCAGCAGTGACTCCCATAACTATGGCTACACCTTC. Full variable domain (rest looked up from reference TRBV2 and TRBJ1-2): EPEVTQTPSHQVTQMGQEVILRCVPISNHLYFYWYRQILGQKVEFLVSFYNNEISEKSEIFDDQFSVERPDGSNFTLKIRSTKLEDSAMYFCASSDSHNYGYTFGSGTRLTVV.

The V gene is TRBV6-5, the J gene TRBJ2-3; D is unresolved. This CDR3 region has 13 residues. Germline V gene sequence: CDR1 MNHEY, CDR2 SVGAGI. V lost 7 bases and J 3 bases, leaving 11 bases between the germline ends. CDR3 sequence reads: CASTVTGTDTQYF. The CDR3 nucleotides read TGTGCCAGCACCGTGACCGGGACAGATACGCAGTATTTT.